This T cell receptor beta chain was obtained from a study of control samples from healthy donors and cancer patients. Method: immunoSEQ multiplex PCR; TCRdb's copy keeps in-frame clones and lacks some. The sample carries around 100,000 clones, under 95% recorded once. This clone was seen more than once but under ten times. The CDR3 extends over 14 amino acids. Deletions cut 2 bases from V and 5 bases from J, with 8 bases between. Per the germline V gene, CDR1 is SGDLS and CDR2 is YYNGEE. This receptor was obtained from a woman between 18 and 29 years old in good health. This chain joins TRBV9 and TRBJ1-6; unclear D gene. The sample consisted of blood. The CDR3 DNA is TGTGCCAGCAGCGTGGACCCTAATAATTCACCCCTCCACTTT. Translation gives CASSVDPNNSPLHF. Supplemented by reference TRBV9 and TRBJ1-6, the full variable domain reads DSGVTQTPKHLITATGQRVTLRCSPRSGDLSVYWYQQSLDQGLQFLIQYYNGEERAKGNILERFSAQQFPDLHSELNLSSLELGDSALYFCASSVDPNNSPLHFGNGTRLTVT.